These T cell receptor beta chains were read from a single sample in a study of T-cell reconstitution after alpha-beta-depleted transplantation in children. TCRdb reprocessed the PCR reads with MiXCR, giving one entry per CDR3 protein. The sample carries under 850,000 distinct CDR3 sequences, less than 15% recorded once. Material: PBMCs, obtained before TCRalphabeta/CD19-depleted stem cell transplant. Receptors were obtained from a girl aged 2-10 years with congenital amegakaryocytic thrombocytopenia, due to receive a stem cell transplant. The conserved cysteine and the conserved F or W are not part of the CDR3 here.

v_gene,j_gene,CDR3aa
TRBV5-1,TRBJ2-7,ASSFDGKDSYEQY
TRBV27,TRBJ2-1,ASSITSGRANTWSYNEQF
TRBV5-1,TRBJ2-3,ASSLYLDTTDTQY
TRBV6-5,TRBJ2-5,ASGSVTQY
TRBV7-6,TRBJ1-6,ASSPYRGPSSYNSPLH
TRBV29-1,TRBJ1-1,SVSENTEAF
TRBV12-3/TRBV12-4,TRBJ1-2,ASSFHRLTSNYGYT
TRBV29-1,TRBJ2-7,SVRGREGTYEQY
TRBV7-8,TRBJ2-5,ASSLSRLAPGLAQY
TRBV20-1,TRBJ1-2,SARQGVSNYGYT
TRBV5-1,TRBJ2-3,ASRDLEGLTDTQY
TRBV7-9,TRBJ1-2,ASSLDLGTYGYT
TRBV7-9,TRBJ2-5,ASSRLAEPWGETQY
TRBV5-6,TRBJ2-5,ASSSVQRTGTVYQETQY
TRBV30,TRBJ2-4,AWSAGGSLSKNIQY
TRBV6-1,TRBJ1-3,ASRLSSGNTIY
TRBV6-6,TRBJ1-1,ASLLGRGPEAF
TRBV5-1,TRBJ2-2,ASSPQLNTGELF
TRBV15,TRBJ2-7,ATSRAGLAIGEQY
TRBV12-3/TRBV12-4,TRBJ2-7,ASSFGLGGYEQY
TRBV7-6,TRBJ1-2,ASGGGPNYGYT
TRBV20-1,TRBJ2-5,SASTRIPPQETQY
TRBV7-3,TRBJ2-1,ASSFLPTSYNEQF
TRBV20-1,TRBJ2-7,SANRDLAYEQY
TRBV5-1,TRBJ2-1,ASSLGGSSSNEQF